This T cell receptor beta chain was sequenced during a study of blood T cell repertoires in COVID-19. Study details: The study drew acute and convalescent COVID-19 samples from the United States, Italy and Spain. Sample material is recorded as cDNA or gDNA derived from T cells, B-cell-depleted T cells, or PBMCs.

This clone has just one count. Authors' methods: Reference gene primer amplification gave estimated nucleated cell counts. TCRdb's copy holds only in-frame clones and misses some; the assay was immunoSEQ multiplex PCR. D and trimming come from the DNA, and the V and J calls and clone size come from that table. The profile covers 350,000 to 450,000 clones, with around 86% appearing a single time and about 3% taken by the ten largest. Germline V gives CDR1 SEHNR, CDR2 FQNEAQ (reference sequence). Trimming shortened V by 1 base and J by 8 bases, and 10 bases separated the two germline ends. CDR3 length: 13 residues.

Sequences were obtained from peripheral blood. The chain recombines TRBV7-9 with TRBJ2-3; a possible D gene is TRBD1 (6 bases). The source of this sequence is a human donor in a cohort sampled during active COVID-19. This chain's CDR3 is CASSLVMGATQYF. CDR3 nucleotide sequence: TGTGCCAGCAGCTTAGTAATGGGGGCTACGCAGTATTTT. The complete variable domain, with remaining parts taken from reference TRBV7-9 and TRBJ2-3, reads DTGVSQNPRHKITKRGQNVTFRCDPISEHNRLYWYRQTLGQGPEFLTYFQNEAQLEKSRLLSDRFSAERPKGSFSTLEIQRTEQGDSAMYLCASSLVMGATQYFGPGTRLTVL.